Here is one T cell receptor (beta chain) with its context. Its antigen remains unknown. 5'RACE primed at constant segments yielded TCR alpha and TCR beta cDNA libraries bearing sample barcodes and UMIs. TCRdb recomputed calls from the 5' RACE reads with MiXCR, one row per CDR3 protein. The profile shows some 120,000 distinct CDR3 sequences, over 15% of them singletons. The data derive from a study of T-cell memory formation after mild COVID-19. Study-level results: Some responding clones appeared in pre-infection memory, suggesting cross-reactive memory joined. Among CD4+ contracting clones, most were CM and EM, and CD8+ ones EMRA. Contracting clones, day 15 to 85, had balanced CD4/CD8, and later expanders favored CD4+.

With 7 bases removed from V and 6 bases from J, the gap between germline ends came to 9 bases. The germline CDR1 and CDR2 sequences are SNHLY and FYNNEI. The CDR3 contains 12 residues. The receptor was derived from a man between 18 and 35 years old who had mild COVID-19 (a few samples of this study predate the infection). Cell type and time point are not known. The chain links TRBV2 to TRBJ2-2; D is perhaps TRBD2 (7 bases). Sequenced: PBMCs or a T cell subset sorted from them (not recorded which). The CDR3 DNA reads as TGTGCCAGCATGCGGGGGCCCGGGGAGCTGTTTTTT. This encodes CASMRGPGELFF.